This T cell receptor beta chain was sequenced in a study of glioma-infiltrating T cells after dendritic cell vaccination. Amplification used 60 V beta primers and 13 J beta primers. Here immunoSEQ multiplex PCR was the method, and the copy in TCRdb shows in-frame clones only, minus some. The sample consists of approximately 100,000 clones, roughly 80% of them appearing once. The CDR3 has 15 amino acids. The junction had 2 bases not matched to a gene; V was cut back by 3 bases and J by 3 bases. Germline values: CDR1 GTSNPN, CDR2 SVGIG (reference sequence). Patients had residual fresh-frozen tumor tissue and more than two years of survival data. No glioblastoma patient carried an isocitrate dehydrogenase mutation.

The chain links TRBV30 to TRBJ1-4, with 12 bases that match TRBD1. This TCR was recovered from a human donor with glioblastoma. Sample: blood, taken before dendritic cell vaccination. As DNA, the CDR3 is TGTGCCTGGAGGGGACAGGGGGCTGCTAATGAAAAACTGTTTTTT. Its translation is CAWRGQGAANEKLFF. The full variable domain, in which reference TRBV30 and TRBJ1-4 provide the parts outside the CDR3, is SQTIHQWPATLVQPVGSPLSLECTVEGTSNPNLYWYRQAAGRGLQLLFYSVGIGQISSEVPQNLSASRPQDRQFILSSKKLLLSDSGFYLCAWRGQGAANEKLFFGSGTQLSVL.